These 27 T cell receptor beta chains originate from one sample sequenced in a study of blood T cell repertoires in COVID-19. Some clones are missing from TCRdb's copy, which holds only in-frame ones; the method was immunoSEQ multiplex PCR. Among approximately 200,000 clones, under 85% were seen once, and the ten largest hold 7.8%. Source material: peripheral blood. The receptors derive from a woman older than 75 with COVID-19, enrolled during active disease.

The chain employs TRBV5-5 and TRBJ1-2, with no clear D. Trimming cost V 1 base and J 0 bases, with 10 bases left between them. CDR3 length: 15 residues. Germline CDR1 SGHKS, CDR2 YYEKEE (reference sequence). As DNA, the CDR3 is TGTGCCAGCAGCTTGTCGGCCGGAGCTAACTATGGCTACACCTTC. Protein: CASSLSAGANYGYTF.

This clone was recorded once. V usage is TRBV6-5 and J usage is TRBJ1-6; a weak D match, TRBD1 (6 bases). The CDR3 contains 14 residues. V dropped 6 bases and J dropped 11 bases, with 17 bases sitting between them. Germline V lookup: CDR1 MNHEY, CDR2 SVGAGI. CDR3 nucleotides: TGTGCCAGCAGCTTGCTCCAACAGGGTACACCCCTCCACTTT. Translating gives CASSLLQQGTPLHF.

The V call is TRBV18, the J call TRBJ2-3; tentative D call: TRBD2 (6 bases). With 3 bases removed from V and 4 bases from J, the gap between germline ends came to 8 bases. Germline CDR1 is KGHSH and CDR2 is LQKENI. This CDR3 has 13 residues. The CDR3 loop reads CASSPSGSDTQYF. CDR3 nucleotides: TGTGCCAGCTCACCGAGCGGGTCAGATACGCAGTATTTT.

The gene calls are TRBV3-1 (or the pseudogene TRBV3-2) and TRBJ2-2, with TRBD1 as a possible D gene (6 bases). CDR3 length equals 14 residues. V was shortened by 6 bases and J by 3 bases, with 11 bases between the two germline ends. CDR1 is LGHDT, CDR2 YNNKEL, per germline (reference sequence). CDR3 bases: TGTGCCAGCAGGACAGGACCCCACACCGGGGAGCTGTTTTTT. Protein: CASRTGPHTGELFF.

CDR3 in amino acids: CASSFTAGASTYEQYF. For the CDR3, the DNA is TGTGCCAGCAGCTTTACCGCGGGGGCCTCTACCTACGAGCAGTACTTC. This rearrangement joins TRBV7-9 to TRBJ2-7; D might be TRBD2 (7 bases). The CDR3 runs to 16 residues. CDR1 is SEHNR and CDR2 is FQNEAQ in the germline V gene (reference sequence). The V end was cut by 3 bases, the J end by 2 bases, with 17 bases between.

Only a few counts were recorded for this clone. J is TRBJ2-1 and V is TRBV6-1; TRBD2 matches at 12 bases. The CDR3 totals 16 residues. J gave up 10 bases and V 3 bases, and 10 bases lay outside the gene matches. From germline, CDR1 is MNHNS and CDR2 SASEGT. Here the CDR3 reads CASSDPRTSGVTEQFF. CDR3 coding DNA: TGTGCCAGCAGTGACCCCAGGACTAGCGGGGTAACCGAGCAGTTCTTC.

This chain connects TRBV6-6 to TRBJ2-2; 10 nucleotides line up with TRBD2. The CDR3 is made up of 16 amino acids. Germline-derived CDR1 and CDR2 are MNHNY and SVGAGI (reference sequence). V was clipped by 6 bases and J by 2 bases; unmatched bases: 6. The CDR3 reads CASRGGLAINTGELFF. CDR3 DNA: TGTGCCAGCAGGGGGGGACTAGCGATTAACACCGGGGAGCTGTTTTTT.

The chain recombines TRBV5-1 with TRBJ2-1, with TRBD2 matching 7 bases. Unmatched junction bases numbered 5, after V lost 4 bases and J lost 13 bases. The V gene's germline CDR1 is SGHRS and CDR2 YFSETQ. The CDR3 is 11 residues long. The CDR3 sequence: CASSVGLSQFF. The CDR3 DNA reads as TGCGCCAGCAGCGTGGGACTAAGCCAGTTCTTC.

The rearrangement links TRBV7-9 to TRBJ1-1, with TRBD1 matching 7 bases. The trim removed 1 base at V and 7 bases at J, leaving 3 bases unmatched. Germline V gene data show CDR1 as SEHNR and CDR2 as FQNEAQ (reference sequence). This CDR3 is 13 amino acids long. The CDR3 loop is CASSLEGGGEAFF. DNA of the CDR3: TGTGCCAGCAGCTTAGAAGGGGGCGGTGAAGCTTTCTTT.

J is TRBJ1-2 and V is TRBV11-2, with unresolved D. This CDR3 contains 13 residues. The germline V and J ends were trimmed by 4 bases and 7 bases, with 13 bases remaining between them. CDR1 and CDR2 (germline): SGHAT, FQNNGV. CDR3 sequence: CASSWRAGVGYTF. In DNA, the CDR3 is TGTGCCAGCAGCTGGAGAGCTGGAGTTGGCTACACCTTC.

This clone has just one count. The sample contains more than one DNA sequence encoding this CDR3. V and J are TRBV5-1 and TRBJ2-2, with 7 positions matching TRBD1. The V and J ends lost 4 bases and 2 bases, in that order; junction bases with no gene match: 5. The CDR3 covers 15 residues. Germline values: CDR1 SGHRS, CDR2 YFSETQ. The CDR3 is CASSPGTANTGELFF. The DNA for the CDR3 is TGCGCCAGCAGCCCAGGGACAGCTAACACCGGGGAGCTGTTTTTT.

The rearrangement uses TRBV3-1 (or the pseudogene TRBV3-2) and TRBJ2-1, with 10 bases aligning to TRBD2. The length of the CDR3 is 14 residues. V shed 3 bases and J 7 bases; nucleotides not matched to a gene: 3. Germline CDR1 is LGHDT and CDR2 is YNNKEL (reference sequence). The CDR3 nucleotides are TGTGCCAGCAGCCACCTAGCGGGAGAAAATGAGCAGTTCTTC. Encoded protein: CASSHLAGENEQFF.

The rearrangement uses TRBV10-3 and TRBJ2-2; 9 nucleotides agree with TRBD1. V dropped 10 bases and J dropped 3; count of bases not matched to a gene: 12. The CDR3 contains 16 residues. Germline CDR1 ENHRY, CDR2 SYGVKD. CDR3 DNA: TGTGCCACAGGGTTCTCCGGGACAGGGCACACCGGGGAGCTGTTTTTT. Protein sequence: CATGFSGTGHTGELFF.

The rearrangement uses TRBV5-1 and TRBJ2-1, with D perhaps matching TRBD2 (5 bases). CDR1 SGHRS and CDR2 YFSETQ come from the germline V gene. The CDR3 totals 16 residues. V lost 2 bases and J 0 bases, leaving 12 bases between the germline ends. In DNA, the CDR3 is TGCGCCAGCAGCTTTGATGGCGACTACTCCTACAATGAGCAGTTCTTC. Protein product: CASSFDGDYSYNEQFF.

V is TRBV5-1 and J is TRBJ1-3; 10 bases map to TRBD1. Germline lookup yields CDR1 SGHRS and CDR2 YFSETQ. The CDR3 has 15 amino acids. With 3 bases clipped from V and 1 base from J, the junction kept 1 base outside the gene matches. Here the CDR3 DNA reads TGCGCCAGCAGCTGGGACAGGGGTTCTGGAAACACCATATATTTT. Translating gives CASSWDRGSGNTIYF.

Here the CDR3 reads CASSSKDTQYF. For the CDR3, the DNA is TGTGCCAGCAGTTCTAAGGATACGCAGTATTTT. The V and J genes are TRBV2 and TRBJ2-3; D ambiguous. The CDR3 length is 11 residues. Germline V CDR1 and CDR2: SNHLY, FYNNEI. V was clipped by 5 bases and J by 6 bases, with 6 bases between them.

This chain connects TRBV27 to TRBJ1-5; 7 positions agree with TRBD1. CDR3 length equals 15 residues. Germline V gene data show CDR1 as MNHEY and CDR2 as SMNVEV (reference sequence). V shed 2 bases, J shed 4 bases, and the junction held 5 bases outside the gene matches. The CDR3 DNA is TGTGCCAGCAGTTTAGACAGGGACGGGAATCAGCCCCAGCATTTT. It yields the protein CASSLDRDGNQPQHF.

Concerning this clone itself: A much larger clone lies one base from this, so it may be a read error. The chain couples TRBV12-3 or TRBV12-4 to TRBJ1-1, with D possibly TRBD1 on 5 matching bases. The CDR3 spans 12 residues. The V gene lost 2 bases and the J gene lost 4 bases, with 5 bases spanning the gap. The CDR3 region has the DNA TGTGCCAGCAGTTTACAGGGCACTGAAGCTTTCTTT. Its protein product is CASSLQGTEAFF.

V gene TRBV4-1 combines with J gene TRBJ2-5, with TRBD1 matching over 8 bases. The CDR3 consists of 17 residues. With V trimmed by 1 base and J by 5 bases, 12 bases remained unmatched. CDR1 and CDR2 (germline): MGHRA, YSYEKL. CDR3 loop: CASSQGGAGGVGETQYF. The CDR3 nucleotides read TGCGCCAGCAGCCAAGGGGGGGCAGGGGGCGTCGGGGAGACCCAGTACTTC.

This clone was recorded only once. Different DNA sequences within this sample yield the same CDR3. The chain uses TRBV28 and TRBJ1-2, with D possibly matching TRBD1 (6 bases). The CDR3 contains 14 residues. Per the germline V gene, CDR1 is MDHEN and CDR2 is SYDVKM. Trimming took off 2 bases at V and 6 bases at J, with 13 bases between the two ends. This CDR3 reads CASSLRRGGDGYTF. CDR3 sequence (DNA): TGTGCCAGCAGTTTACGCAGGGGTGGCGATGGCTACACCTTC.

The chain couples TRBV4-1 to TRBJ1-1, with TRBD1 identical over 10 bases. The CDR3 is made up of 15 amino acids. CDR1 is MGHRA and CDR2 is YSYEKL in the germline V gene. The junction had 9 bases not matched to a gene; V was cut back by 6 bases and J by 5 bases. The CDR3: CASRRDRGSWTEAFF. In nucleotides, the CDR3 is TGCGCCAGCAGAAGGGACAGGGGTTCCTGGACTGAAGCTTTCTTT.

This rearrangement joins TRBV3-1 (or the pseudogene TRBV3-2) to TRBJ2-1; tentatively, D is TRBD2 (6 bases). This CDR3 spans 14 amino acids. The V end lost 2 bases, the J end lost 14 bases, and 19 bases lay between the germline ends. Germline V gene sequence: CDR1 LGHDT, CDR2 YNNKEL (reference sequence). CDR3 sequence (DNA): TGTGCCAGCAGCCAAACTGGGGGGTGGCCTGTGGAGTTCTTC. Translating gives CASSQTGGWPVEFF.

This chain links TRBV9 with TRBJ2-5, with TRBD2 matching over 12 bases. The CDR3 has 18 amino acids. Germline assignment: CDR1 SGDLS and CDR2 YYNGEE. Trimming removed 0 bases from V and 9 bases from J; junction bases left unmatched: 15. This CDR3 reads CASSVDLGTSGPGGAQYF. DNA for the CDR3: TGTGCCAGCAGCGTAGACCTCGGGACTAGCGGGCCCGGGGGGGCCCAGTACTTC.

The V call is TRBV24-1, the J call TRBJ2-1; TRBD2 aligns across 7 bases. Unmatched junction bases numbered 19, after V lost 6 bases and J lost 6 bases. Germline values: CDR1 KGHDR, CDR2 SFDVKD. The CDR3 sequence is 18 residues long. In nucleotides, the CDR3 is TGTGCCACCAGTACTCCCGGACTACGCGGGAGCCCTCTCAATGAGCAGTTCTTC. It translates to CATSTPGLRGSPLNEQFF.

The chain carries TRBV19 and TRBJ1-3; D is undetermined. The V gene lost 9 bases and the J gene lost 0 bases, with 12 bases spanning the gap. The CDR3 extends over 14 amino acids. Per the germline V gene, CDR1 is LNHDA and CDR2 is SQIVND (reference sequence). CDR3 amino acids: CASTPGDSGNTIYF. The CDR3 nucleotides are TGTGCCAGCACACCCGGGGACTCTGGAAACACCATATATTTT.

V usage is TRBV19 and J usage is TRBJ1-1; 9 nucleotides match TRBD1. Germline V gene lookup returns CDR1 LNHDA and CDR2 SQIVND (reference sequence). CDR3 length: 13 residues. J was trimmed by 5 bases and V by 6 bases; bases with no gene match: 4. CDR3 DNA: TGTGCCAGTAGCACGACAGGGGGAACTGAAGCTTTCTTT. It yields the protein CASSTTGGTEAFF.

The chain uses TRBV6-6 and TRBJ1-2; D not resolved. Germline lookup yields CDR1 MNHNY and CDR2 SVGAGI (reference sequence). The CDR3 consists of 14 residues. Trimming shortened V by 5 bases and J by 7 bases, and 17 bases separated the two germline ends. The DNA of the CDR3 is TGTGCCAGCAGTCCCCTTGGCCAGGCGGGTGGCTACACCTTC. This sequence encodes CASSPLGQAGGYTF.